What follows are 24 T cell receptor beta chains derived from one specimen sequenced in a study of cytomegalovirus exposure and HLA in healthy donors. PCR was performed using 60 Vbeta and 13 Jbeta primers. Clones were sequenced by immunoSEQ multiplex PCR, and TCRdb holds only the in-frame ones, with some missing. The sample shows over 100,000 clones, roughly 69% of them seen only once. The sequenced sample was PBMCs. These receptors came from a woman aged 25 to 45 in good health and CMV-seronegative.

The V and J genes are TRBV7-6 and TRBJ2-2; D is unclear. V was clipped by 5 bases and J by 7 bases, with 20 bases between them. The CDR3 runs to 16 residues. The germline V gene has CDR1 SGHVS and CDR2 FNYEAQ. The CDR3 reads CASSIPSGHDVGELFF. CDR3 sequence (DNA): TGTGCCAGCAGCATTCCTAGTGGCCATGACGTCGGGGAGCTGTTTTTT.

The J gene is TRBJ2-1, the V gene TRBV9, with D possibly TRBD1 on 5 matching bases. CDR1 SGDLS and CDR2 YYNGEE come from the germline V gene. The CDR3 covers 17 residues. The V and J ends lost 0 bases and 3 bases respectively, with 16 bases between them. The CDR3 coding sequence is TGTGCCAGCAGCGTAGTCCCTTTCATAGACAGCTACAATGAGCAGTTCTTC. Its protein is CASSVVPFIDSYNEQFF.

This clone was detected only once. The chain combines TRBV30 with TRBJ1-3; no firm D call. The ends were cut back, 1 base at V and 0 bases at J, with 4 bases in the middle. The CDR3 sequence is 13 residues long. Germline V gene data show CDR1 as GTSNPN and CDR2 as SVGIG (reference sequence). The CDR3 reads CAWSGDSGNTIYF. The CDR3 bases are TGTGCCTGGAGTGGCGACTCTGGAAACACCATATATTTT. Full variable domain (outside the CDR3, taken from reference TRBV30 and TRBJ1-3): SQTIHQWPATLVQPVGSPLSLECTVEGTSNPNLYWYRQAAGRGLQLLFYSVGIGQISSEVPQNLSASRPQDRQFILSSKKLLLSDSGFYLCAWSGDSGNTIYFGEGSWLTVV.

This chain uses TRBV7-9 with TRBJ1-5, with 9 bases that match TRBD1. The CDR3 covers 17 residues. The V and J ends lost 5 bases and 2 bases, in that order; junction bases with no gene match: 10. The germline gives CDR1 SEHNR, CDR2 FQNEAQ (reference sequence). The CDR3 DNA reads TGTGCCAGCAGCATCGGACAGGGGAGGATTGGCAATCAGCCCCAGCATTTT. Its protein product is CASSIGQGRIGNQPQHF.

On this clone itself: A junction boundary mismatches the germline segment, possibly from a read error. The J gene is TRBJ2-5, the V gene TRBV5-6; D is unclear. CDR3 length: 13 residues. Per germline, CDR1 SGHDT and CDR2 YYEEEE. CDR3 amino acids: CASSEADAIRPDF. Here the CDR3 DNA reads TGTGCCAGCAGCGAGGCTGATGCCATACGCCCCGACTTC.

This clone has a single count. An end of the junction differs from the germline gene, which may be a read error. The chain joins TRBV7-7 to TRBJ2-1; D may be TRBD2 (5 bases). CDR3 length equals 13 residues. The germline V gene has CDR1 SSHAT and CDR2 FNYEAQ (reference sequence). The CDR3 loop is CASSSGLNNEQFF. Here the CDR3 DNA reads TGTGCTAGCAGCTCCGGACTGAACAATGAGCAGTTCTTC.

This clone showed up just a few times. The J gene is TRBJ2-3, the V gene TRBV10-3; 8 bases are a match to TRBD1. The CDR3 runs to 15 residues. Germline CDR1 reads ENHRY; CDR2 reads SYGVKD. The V and J ends lost 4 bases and 2 bases, in that order; junction bases with no gene match: 5. The CDR3 loop reads CAISATGVSTDTQYF. The CDR3 coding sequence is TGTGCCATCAGTGCGACAGGGGTATCCACAGATACGCAGTATTTT.

The gene calls are TRBV28 and TRBJ1-4; D is uncertain. The germline V gene encodes CDR1 MDHEN and CDR2 SYDVKM. The germline V and J ends were trimmed by 5 bases and 8 bases, with 15 bases remaining between them. This CDR3 region has 14 residues. Here the CDR3 reads CASSPEDKREKLFF. DNA of the CDR3: TGTGCCAGCAGTCCAGAAGACAAGAGAGAAAAACTGTTTTTT.

In nucleotides, the CDR3 is TGCGCCAGCAGCCTCGGGGCGGGAGGAACCTACAATGAGCAGTTCTTC. It translates to CASSLGAGGTYNEQFF. V and J are TRBV5-1 and TRBJ2-1; 8 bases are a match to TRBD2. Trimming cost V 4 bases and J 2 bases; bases outside gene matches: 8. CDR3 length: 16 amino acids. Germline V gene lookup returns CDR1 SGHRS and CDR2 YFSETQ.

The table lists this clone with a few counts. The V call is TRBV9, the J call TRBJ2-2; TRBD1 is a possible D gene (7 bases). The CDR3 consists of 15 residues. With 5 bases removed from V and 3 bases from J, the gap between germline ends came to 14 bases. Germline assignment: CDR1 SGDLS and CDR2 YYNGEE. Written as DNA, the CDR3 is TGTGCCAGCAGGCAGGGGGGCCTGGACACCGGGGAGCTGTTTTTT. Translated: CASRQGGLDTGELFF.

The chain combines TRBV19 with TRBJ1-1, with D maybe TRBD1 (5 bases). The CDR3 covers 14 residues. Germline V CDR1 and CDR2: LNHDA, SQIVND (reference sequence). Trimming pared 1 base from V and 4 bases from J, leaving 10 bases between. The CDR3 is CASSIGGVSTEAFF. The CDR3 region has the DNA TGTGCCAGTAGTATAGGGGGGGTCAGCACTGAAGCTTTCTTT.

The chain uses TRBV6-1 and TRBJ2-3, with D tentatively TRBD2 (6 bases). The CDR3 has 14 residues. V was trimmed by 7 bases and J by 1 base, leaving 12 bases between them. Germline loops: CDR1 MNHNS, CDR2 SASEGT. In nucleotides, the CDR3 is TGTGCCAGCACGGGGGTGCGCGGCACAGATACGCAGTATTTT. This sequence encodes CASTGVRGTDTQYF.

This sequence joins TRBV14 and TRBJ2-7; TRBD2 matches 10 bases. From germline, CDR1 is SGHDN and CDR2 FVKESK. Trimming cost V 5 bases and J 3 bases; bases outside gene matches: 1. The CDR3 contains 13 residues. The CDR3 DNA sequence: TGTGCCAGCAGCTGGACTAGCGGCTACGAGCAGTACTTC. Protein: CASSWTSGYEQYF.

This clone was counted a few times. The chain carries TRBV2 and TRBJ2-7, with 7 positions matching TRBD1. V was pared by 5 bases and J by 4 bases, with 11 bases of the junction left unmatched. Germline V gene data show CDR1 as SNHLY and CDR2 as FYNNEI. CDR3 length equals 15 residues. The CDR3 reads CASSTGQTRFYEQYF. DNA of the CDR3: TGTGCCAGCAGTACGGGACAGACACGTTTTTACGAGCAGTACTTC.

This rearrangement joins TRBV15 to TRBJ2-7; TRBD1 aligns across 7 bases. The CDR3 is made up of 14 amino acids. V was pared by 5 bases and J by 2 bases, with 6 bases of the junction left unmatched. CDR1 is LNHNV, CDR2 YYDKDF, per germline (reference sequence). The CDR3 region has the DNA TGTGCCACCAGCGAGGGGGCAGGACCCTACGAGCAGTACTTC. Its translation is CATSEGAGPYEQYF.

The rearrangement uses TRBV28 and TRBJ1-5; 8 nucleotides match TRBD1. CDR1 MDHEN and CDR2 SYDVKM come from the germline V gene. The CDR3 runs to 13 residues. V gave up 10 bases and J gave up 4 bases; unmatched junction bases: 6. CDR3 coding DNA: TGTGCCACTACGGACAGGGCGAATCAGCCCCAGCATTTT. Encoded protein: CATTDRANQPQHF.

This clone has just a few counts. The chain joins TRBV5-1 to TRBJ2-1, with 13 bases that match TRBD2. The CDR3 sequence is 15 residues long. J was trimmed by 5 bases and V by 4 bases; bases with no gene match: 3. The germline gives CDR1 SGHRS, CDR2 YFSETQ. The CDR3 bases are TGCGCCAGCAGCAGGGGGACTAGCGGGAACAATGAGCAGTTCTTC. Its protein product is CASSRGTSGNNEQFF.

CDR3 DNA sequence: TGTGCCAGTAGACAGGTGAACACCGGGGAGCTGTTTTTT. Encoded protein: CASRQVNTGELFF. The genes are TRBV19 and TRBJ2-2, with D possibly being TRBD1 (5 bases). Germline V gene lookup returns CDR1 LNHDA and CDR2 SQIVND (reference sequence). Trimming shortened V by 6 bases and J by 1 base, and 6 bases separated the two germline ends. The CDR3 sequence is 13 residues long. Full variable domain (missing parts from reference TRBV19 and TRBJ2-2): DGGITQSPKYLFRKEGQNVTLSCEQNLNHDAMYWYRQDPGQGLRLIYYSQIVNDFQKGDIAEGYSVSREKKESFPLTVTSAQKNPTAFYLCASRQVNTGELFFGEGSRLTVL.

The sample holds a few counts of this clone. The chain combines TRBV11-2 with TRBJ2-5, with D possibly TRBD1 on 5 matching bases. The CDR3 sequence is 13 residues long. V dropped 9 bases and J dropped 4 bases, with 15 bases sitting between them. Germline CDR1 SGHAT, CDR2 FQNNGV. The CDR3 loop is CASKGRVRETQYF. CDR3 bases: TGTGCCAGTAAGGGCAGGGTGAGAGAGACCCAGTACTTC.

The rearrangement joins TRBV7-2 to TRBJ2-3, with 11 positions matching TRBD2. The CDR3 has 15 amino acids. CDR1 SGHTA and CDR2 FQGNSA come from the germline V gene. Unmatched junction bases numbered 7, after V lost 4 bases and J lost 7 bases. The CDR3 nucleotides read TGTGCCAGCAGCTCGTGGGTAGCGGGAGGGTATACGCAGTATTTT. Encoded protein: CASSSWVAGGYTQYF.

The chain uses TRBV7-3 and TRBJ1-1; D call uncertain. Trimming removed 1 base from V and 4 bases from J, with 10 bases in between. This CDR3 spans 14 amino acids. The germline gives CDR1 SGHTA, CDR2 FQGTGA. The CDR3 sequence: CASSLIVGSTEAFF. CDR3 nucleotides: TGTGCCAGCAGCTTAATTGTGGGGAGCACTGAAGCTTTCTTT.

The J gene is TRBJ1-4, the V gene TRBV11-2, with D perhaps TRBD1 (6 bases). This CDR3 spans 14 amino acids. Germline CDR1 and CDR2: SGHAT and FQNNGV. Trimming shortened V by 2 bases and J by 5 bases, and 9 bases separated the two germline ends. The chain's CDR3 is CASSLSTGNEKLFF. In DNA, the CDR3 is TGTGCCAGCAGCTTATCAACAGGGAATGAAAAACTGTTTTTT.

V and J are TRBV27 and TRBJ2-1, with 11 nucleotides matching TRBD2. Germline V gene sequence: CDR1 MNHEY, CDR2 SMNVEV (reference sequence). The junction had 13 bases not matched to a gene; V was cut back by 8 bases and J by 10 bases. The CDR3 is 15 residues long. CDR3 bases: TGTGCCAGCTGGGCTAGCGGGAGGACCCTTCGAGAGCAGTTCTTC. As protein: CASWASGRTLREQFF.

The chain has TRBV7-8 and TRBJ1-2, with D possibly being TRBD1 (5 bases). The CDR3 spans 14 residues. Trimming cost V 5 bases and J 2 bases, with 12 bases left between them. Germline CDR1 and CDR2: SGHVS and FQNEAQ. The CDR3 sequence is CASSRTSGNYGYTF. The DNA for the CDR3 is TGTGCCAGCAGCCGGACATCCGGCAACTATGGCTACACCTTC.